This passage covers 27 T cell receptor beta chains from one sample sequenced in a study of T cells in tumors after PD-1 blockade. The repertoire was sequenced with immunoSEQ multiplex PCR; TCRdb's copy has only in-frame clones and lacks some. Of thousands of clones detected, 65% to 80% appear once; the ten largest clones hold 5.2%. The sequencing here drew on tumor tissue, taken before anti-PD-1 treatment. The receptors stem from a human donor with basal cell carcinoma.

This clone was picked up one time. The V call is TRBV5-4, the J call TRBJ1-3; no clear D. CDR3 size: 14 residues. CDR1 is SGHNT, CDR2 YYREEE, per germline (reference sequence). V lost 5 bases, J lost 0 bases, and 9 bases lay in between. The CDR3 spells CASRADFSGNTIYF. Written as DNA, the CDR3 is TGTGCCAGCAGAGCTGACTTCTCTGGAAACACCATATATTTT.

The CDR3 DNA reads as TGTGCCATCAGTGAGTCGTTGGACAATCAGCCCCAGCATTTT. Translated: CAISESLDNQPQHF. The rearrangement joins TRBV10-3 to TRBJ1-5; no definite D call. Germline loops: CDR1 ENHRY, CDR2 SYGVKD. Trimming stripped 0 bases from V and 3 bases from J, with 6 bases between. CDR3 length: 14 residues.

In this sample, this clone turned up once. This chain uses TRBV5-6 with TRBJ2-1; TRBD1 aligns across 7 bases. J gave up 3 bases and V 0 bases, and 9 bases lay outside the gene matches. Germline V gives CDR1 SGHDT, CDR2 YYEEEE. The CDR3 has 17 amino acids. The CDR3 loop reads CASSLARGQISYNEQFF. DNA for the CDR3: TGTGCCAGCAGCTTGGCGAGGGGGCAAATCAGCTACAATGAGCAGTTCTTC.

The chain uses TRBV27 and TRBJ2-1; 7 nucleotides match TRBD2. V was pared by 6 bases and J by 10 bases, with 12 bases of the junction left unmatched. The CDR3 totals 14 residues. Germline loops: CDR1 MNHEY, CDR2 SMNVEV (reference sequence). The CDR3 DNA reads TGTGCCAGCAGGAGAACGGGGGGAAATGGAGAGCAGTTCTTC. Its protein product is CASRRTGGNGEQFF.

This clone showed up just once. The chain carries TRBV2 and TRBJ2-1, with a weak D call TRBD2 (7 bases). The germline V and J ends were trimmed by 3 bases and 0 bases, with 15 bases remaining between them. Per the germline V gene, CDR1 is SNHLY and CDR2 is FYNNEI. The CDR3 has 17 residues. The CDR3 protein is CASSDGMAGASYNEQFF. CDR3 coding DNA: TGTGCCAGCAGTGACGGTATGGCGGGGGCCTCCTACAATGAGCAGTTCTTC. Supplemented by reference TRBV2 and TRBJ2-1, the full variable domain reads EPEVTQTPSHQVTQMGQEVILRCVPISNHLYFYWYRQILGQKVEFLVSFYNNEISEKSEIFDDQFSVERPDGSNFTLKIRSTKLEDSAMYFCASSDGMAGASYNEQFFGPGTRLTVL.

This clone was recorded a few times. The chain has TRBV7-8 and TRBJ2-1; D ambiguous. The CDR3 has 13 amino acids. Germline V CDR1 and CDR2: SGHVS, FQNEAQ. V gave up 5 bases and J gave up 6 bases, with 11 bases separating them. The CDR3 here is CASSPIRFNEQFF. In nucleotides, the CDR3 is TGTGCCAGCAGCCCCATCAGATTCAATGAGCAGTTCTTC.

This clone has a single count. The CDR3 protein is CASSDQAGGLGEQYF. DNA of the CDR3: TGTGCCAGTAGTGATCAAGCGGGGGGCTTGGGGGAGCAGTACTTC. The V and J genes are TRBV19 and TRBJ2-7; 9 bases are shared with TRBD2. The CDR3 runs to 15 residues. Trimming cost V 5 bases and J 7 bases; bases outside gene matches: 12. Germline CDR1 reads LNHDA; CDR2 reads SQIVND (reference sequence).

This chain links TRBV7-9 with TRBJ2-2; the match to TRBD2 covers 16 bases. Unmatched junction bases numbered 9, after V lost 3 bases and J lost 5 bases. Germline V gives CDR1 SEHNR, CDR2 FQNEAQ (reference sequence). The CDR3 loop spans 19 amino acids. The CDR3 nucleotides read TGTGCCAGCAGCTTGGAACCGGGACTAGCGGGGGGGACAACCGGGGAGCTGTTTTTT. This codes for CASSLEPGLAGGTTGELFF. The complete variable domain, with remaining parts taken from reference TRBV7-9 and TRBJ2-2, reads DTGVSQNPRHKITKRGQNVTFRCDPISEHNRLYWYRQTLGQGPEFLTYFQNEAQLEKSRLLSDRFSAERPKGSFSTLEIQRTEQGDSAMYLCASSLEPGLAGGTTGELFFGEGSRLTVL.

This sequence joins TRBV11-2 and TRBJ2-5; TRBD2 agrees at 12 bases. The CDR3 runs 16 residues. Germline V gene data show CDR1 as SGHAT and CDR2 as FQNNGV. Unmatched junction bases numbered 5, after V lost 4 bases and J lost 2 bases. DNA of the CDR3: TGTGCCAGCAGCTCGTGGACTAGCGGGGATCAAGAGACCCAGTACTTC. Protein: CASSSWTSGDQETQYF.

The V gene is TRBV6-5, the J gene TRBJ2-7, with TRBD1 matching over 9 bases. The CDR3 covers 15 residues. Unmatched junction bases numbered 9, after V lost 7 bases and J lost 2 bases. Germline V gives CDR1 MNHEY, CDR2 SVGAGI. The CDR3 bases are TGTGCCAGCAAAACCGGGACAGGGCATGCCTACGAGCAGTACTTC. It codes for CASKTGTGHAYEQYF.

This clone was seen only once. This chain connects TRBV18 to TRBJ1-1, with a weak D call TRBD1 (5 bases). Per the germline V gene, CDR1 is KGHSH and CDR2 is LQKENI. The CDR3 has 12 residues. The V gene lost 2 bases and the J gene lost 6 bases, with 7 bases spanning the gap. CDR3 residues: CASSPSGAEAFF. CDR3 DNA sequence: TGTGCCAGCTCACCATCGGGGGCTGAAGCTTTCTTT.

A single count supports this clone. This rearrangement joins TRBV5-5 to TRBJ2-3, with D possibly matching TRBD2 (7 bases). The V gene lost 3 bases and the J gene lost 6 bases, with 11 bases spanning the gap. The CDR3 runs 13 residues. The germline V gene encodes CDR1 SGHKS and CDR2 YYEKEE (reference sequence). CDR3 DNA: TGTGCCAGCAGCTACGGGGGGCTGGATACGCAGTATTTT. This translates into CASSYGGLDTQYF.

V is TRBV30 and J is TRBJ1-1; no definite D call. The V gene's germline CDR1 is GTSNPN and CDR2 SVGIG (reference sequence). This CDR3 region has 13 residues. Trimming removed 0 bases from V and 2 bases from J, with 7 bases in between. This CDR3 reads CAWSVRVNTEAFF. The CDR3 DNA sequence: TGTGCCTGGAGTGTACGGGTAAACACTGAAGCTTTCTTT.

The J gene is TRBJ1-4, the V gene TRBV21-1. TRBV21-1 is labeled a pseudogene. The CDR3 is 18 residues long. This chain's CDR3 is CASSKGDGGGGINEKLFF. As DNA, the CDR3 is TGTGCCAGCAGCAAAGGAGACGGGGGAGGGGGAATTAATGAAAAACTGTTTTTT.

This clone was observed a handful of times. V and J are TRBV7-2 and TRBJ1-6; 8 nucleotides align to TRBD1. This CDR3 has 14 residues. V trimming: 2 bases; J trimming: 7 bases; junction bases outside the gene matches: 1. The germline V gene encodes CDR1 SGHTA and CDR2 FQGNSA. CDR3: CASSLQGANSPLHF. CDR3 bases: TGTGCCAGCAGCTTACAGGGGGCAAATTCACCCCTCCACTTT.

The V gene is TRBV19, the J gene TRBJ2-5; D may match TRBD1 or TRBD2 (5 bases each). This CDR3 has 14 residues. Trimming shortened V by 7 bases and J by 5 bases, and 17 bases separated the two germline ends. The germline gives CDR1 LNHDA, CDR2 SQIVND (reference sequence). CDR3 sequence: CASKGQGVWETQYF. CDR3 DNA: TGTGCCAGTAAGGGTCAGGGAGTGTGGGAGACCCAGTACTTC.

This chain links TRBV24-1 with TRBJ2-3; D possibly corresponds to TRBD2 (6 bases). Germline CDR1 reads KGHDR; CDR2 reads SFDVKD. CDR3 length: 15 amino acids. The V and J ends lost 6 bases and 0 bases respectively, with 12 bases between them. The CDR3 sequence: CATSSGGVSTDTQYF. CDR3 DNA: TGTGCCACCAGTTCCGGCGGGGTAAGCACAGATACGCAGTATTTT.

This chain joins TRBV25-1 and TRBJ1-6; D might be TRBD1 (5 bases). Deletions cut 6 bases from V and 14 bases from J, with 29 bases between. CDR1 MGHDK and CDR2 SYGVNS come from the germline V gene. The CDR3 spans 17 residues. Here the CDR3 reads CASRGFRGGQSQDALHF. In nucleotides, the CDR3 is TGTGCCAGCAGGGGATTTAGGGGAGGGCAGTCGCAAGATGCCCTCCACTTT.

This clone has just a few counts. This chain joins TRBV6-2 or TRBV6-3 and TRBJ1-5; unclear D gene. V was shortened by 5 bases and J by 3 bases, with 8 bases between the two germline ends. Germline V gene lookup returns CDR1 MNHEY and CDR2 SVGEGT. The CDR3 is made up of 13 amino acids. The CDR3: CASSRRLNQPQHF. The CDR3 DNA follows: TGTGCCAGCAGTAGGAGACTCAATCAGCCCCAGCATTTT.

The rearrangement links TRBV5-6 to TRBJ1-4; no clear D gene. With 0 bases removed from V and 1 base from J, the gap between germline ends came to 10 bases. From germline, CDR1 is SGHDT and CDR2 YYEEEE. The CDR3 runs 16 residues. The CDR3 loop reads CASSLAYRLTNEKLFF. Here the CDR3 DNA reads TGTGCCAGCAGCTTGGCTTACCGACTAACTAATGAAAAACTGTTTTTT.

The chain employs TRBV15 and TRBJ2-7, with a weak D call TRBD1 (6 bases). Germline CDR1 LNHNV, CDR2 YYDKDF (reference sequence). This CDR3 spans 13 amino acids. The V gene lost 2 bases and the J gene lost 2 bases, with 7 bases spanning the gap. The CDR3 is CATSRKGAYEQYF. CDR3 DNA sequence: TGTGCCACCAGCAGAAAGGGGGCCTACGAGCAGTACTTC.

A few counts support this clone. Written as DNA, the CDR3 is TGTGCTAGTGGTTTGGTTTCTGGGCAGGGGTACTACGAGCAGTACTTC. Translating it yields CASGLVSGQGYYEQYF. This chain connects TRBV12-5 to TRBJ2-7, with D possibly TRBD1 on 6 matching bases. The CDR3 sequence is 16 residues long. Trimming took off 0 bases at V and 3 bases at J, with 15 bases between the two ends. Germline CDR1 LGHNT, CDR2 FRNRAP.

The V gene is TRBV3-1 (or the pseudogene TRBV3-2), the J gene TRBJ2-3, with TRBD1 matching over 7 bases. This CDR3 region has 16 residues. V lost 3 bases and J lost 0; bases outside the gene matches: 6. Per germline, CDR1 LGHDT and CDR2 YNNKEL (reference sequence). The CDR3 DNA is TGTGCCAGCAGCCAGGACACAGGGGTAAGCACAGATACGCAGTATTTT. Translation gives CASSQDTGVSTDTQYF.

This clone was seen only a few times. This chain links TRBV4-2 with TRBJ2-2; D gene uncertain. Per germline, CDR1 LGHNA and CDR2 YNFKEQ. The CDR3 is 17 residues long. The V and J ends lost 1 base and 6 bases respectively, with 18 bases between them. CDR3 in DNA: TGTGCCAGCAGCCAAGGTCAAGGAACACGGGTCCCCGGGGAGCTGTTTTTT. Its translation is CASSQGQGTRVPGELFF.

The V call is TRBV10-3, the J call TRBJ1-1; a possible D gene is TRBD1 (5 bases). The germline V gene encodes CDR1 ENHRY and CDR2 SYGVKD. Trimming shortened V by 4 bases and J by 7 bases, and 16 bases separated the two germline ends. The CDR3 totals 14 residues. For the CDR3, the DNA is TGTGCCATCAGTGCCATCCGGGCCCAGGGTGAAGCTTTCTTT. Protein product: CAISAIRAQGEAFF.

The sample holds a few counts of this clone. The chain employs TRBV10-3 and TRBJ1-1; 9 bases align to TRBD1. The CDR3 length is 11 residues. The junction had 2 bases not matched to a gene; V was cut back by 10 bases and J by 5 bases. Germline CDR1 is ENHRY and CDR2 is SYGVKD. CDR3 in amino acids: CATGQGTEAFF. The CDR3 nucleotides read TGTGCCACAGGACAGGGGACTGAAGCTTTCTTT.

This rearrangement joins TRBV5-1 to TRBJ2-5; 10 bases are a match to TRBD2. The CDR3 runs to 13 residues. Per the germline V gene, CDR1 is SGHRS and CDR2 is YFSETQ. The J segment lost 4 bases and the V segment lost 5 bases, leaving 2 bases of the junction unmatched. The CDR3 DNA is TGCGCCAGCAGACTAGCGGGGTTAGAGACCCAGTACTTC. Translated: CASRLAGLETQYF.